The clone carrying this T cell receptor beta chain was found once. What it binds is not known. Measured with immunoSEQ multiplex PCR; TCRdb has only the in-frame clones, and not every one. The table lists 40,000 to 45,000 clones, more than 70% of them singletons, with about a tenth in the top ten. The germline V gene encodes CDR1 MDHEN and CDR2 SYDVKM. This CDR3 has 14 residues. The V gene lost 6 bases and the J gene lost 4 bases, with 12 bases spanning the gap. This entry belongs to a study of lymphopenia after photon versus proton radiotherapy. Study outcomes and limitations: After lymphocyte nadir, photon-treated repertoires showed oligoclonal expansion, especially CD8+ Temra. Proton therapy kept repertoires fairly stable, unlike photons, which gained effector/memory cells. In patients who died, overall survival fell as post-nadir TCR diversity dropped more.

Material: peripheral blood, obtained from a patient treated with proton-based radiotherapy. The rearrangement joins TRBV28 to TRBJ1-4; no clear D. The source is a woman in her 70s with pancreatic cancer. Some clones in this sample may be carry-over from other donors' samples. CDR3 in DNA: TGTGCCAGCAGACAACGGCGGGGTAATGAAAAACTGTTTTTT. It encodes CASRQRRGNEKLFF. The variable domain in full, with the rest retrieved from reference TRBV28 and TRBJ1-4, is DVKVTQSSRYLVKRTGEKVFLECVQDMDHENMFWYRQDPGLGLRLIYFSYDVKMKEKGDIPEGYSVSREKKERFSLILESASTNQTSMYLCASRQRRGNEKLFFGSGTQLSVL.